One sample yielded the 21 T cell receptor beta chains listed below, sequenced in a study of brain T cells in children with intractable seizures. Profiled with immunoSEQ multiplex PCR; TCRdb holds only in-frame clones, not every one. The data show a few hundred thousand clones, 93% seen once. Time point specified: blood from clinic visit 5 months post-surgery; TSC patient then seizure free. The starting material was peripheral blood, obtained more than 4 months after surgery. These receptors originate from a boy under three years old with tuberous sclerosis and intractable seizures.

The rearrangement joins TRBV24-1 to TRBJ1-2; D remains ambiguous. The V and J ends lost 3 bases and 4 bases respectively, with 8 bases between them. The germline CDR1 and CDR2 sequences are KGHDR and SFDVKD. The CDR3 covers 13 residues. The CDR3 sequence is CATSDPGTYGYTF. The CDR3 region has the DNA TGTGCCACCAGTGATCCCGGAACCTATGGCTACACCTTC.

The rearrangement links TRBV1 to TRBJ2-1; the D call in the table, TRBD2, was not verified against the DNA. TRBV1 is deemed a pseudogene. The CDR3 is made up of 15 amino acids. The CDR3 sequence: CTSSQEGLGVNEQFF. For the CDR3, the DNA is TGCACCAGCAGCCAAGAGGGACTAGGGGTAAATGAGCAGTTCTTC.

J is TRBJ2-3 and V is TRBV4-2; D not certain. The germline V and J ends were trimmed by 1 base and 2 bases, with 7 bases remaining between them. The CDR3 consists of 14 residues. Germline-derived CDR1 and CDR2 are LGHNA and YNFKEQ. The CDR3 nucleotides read TGTGCCAGCAGCCAAGTTACAGCCACAGATACGCAGTATTTT. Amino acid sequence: CASSQVTATDTQYF.

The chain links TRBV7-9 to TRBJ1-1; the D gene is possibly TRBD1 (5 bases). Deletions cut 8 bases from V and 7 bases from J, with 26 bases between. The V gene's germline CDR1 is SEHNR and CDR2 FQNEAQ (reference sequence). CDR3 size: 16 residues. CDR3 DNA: TGTGCCAGCGTCGGGAGTATGGGAGACAGACCGAGTGAAGCTTTCTTT. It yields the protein CASVGSMGDRPSEAFF.

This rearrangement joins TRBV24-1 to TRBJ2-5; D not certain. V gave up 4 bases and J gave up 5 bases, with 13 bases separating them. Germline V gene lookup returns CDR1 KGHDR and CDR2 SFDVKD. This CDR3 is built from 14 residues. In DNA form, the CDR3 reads TGTGCCACCAGTGACCCAGGACGTGGGGAGACCCAGTACTTC. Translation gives CATSDPGRGETQYF.

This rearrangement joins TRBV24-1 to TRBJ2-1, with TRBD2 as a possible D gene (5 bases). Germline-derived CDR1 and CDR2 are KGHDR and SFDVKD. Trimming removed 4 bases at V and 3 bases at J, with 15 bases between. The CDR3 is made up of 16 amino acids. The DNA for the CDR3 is TGTGCCACCAGTGACCCGACCAGGACTTTCTACAATGAGCAGTTCTTC. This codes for CATSDPTRTFYNEQFF.

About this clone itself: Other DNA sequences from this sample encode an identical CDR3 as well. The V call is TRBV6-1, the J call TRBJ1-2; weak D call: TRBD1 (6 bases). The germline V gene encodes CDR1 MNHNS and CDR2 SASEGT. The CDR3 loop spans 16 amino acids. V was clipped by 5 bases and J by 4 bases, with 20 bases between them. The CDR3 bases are TGTGCCAGCAGTCAAGGACAGCCCCTCCATTTCTATGGCTACACCTTC. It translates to CASSQGQPLHFYGYTF.

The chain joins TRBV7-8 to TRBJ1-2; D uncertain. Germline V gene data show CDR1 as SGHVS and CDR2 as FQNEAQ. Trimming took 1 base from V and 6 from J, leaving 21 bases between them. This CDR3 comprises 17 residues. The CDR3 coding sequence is TGTGCCAGCAGCTTAGTTGTGCGTGGTAGAACATCGCATGGCTACACCTTC. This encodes CASSLVVRGRTSHGYTF.

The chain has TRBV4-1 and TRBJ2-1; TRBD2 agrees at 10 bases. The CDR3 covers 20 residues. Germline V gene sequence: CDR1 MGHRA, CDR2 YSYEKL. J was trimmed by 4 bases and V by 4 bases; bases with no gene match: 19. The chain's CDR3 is CASSRLLGGAGGPRYNEQFF. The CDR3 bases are TGCGCCAGCAGCCGCCTATTAGGGGGAGCGGGAGGGCCCCGATACAATGAGCAGTTCTTC.

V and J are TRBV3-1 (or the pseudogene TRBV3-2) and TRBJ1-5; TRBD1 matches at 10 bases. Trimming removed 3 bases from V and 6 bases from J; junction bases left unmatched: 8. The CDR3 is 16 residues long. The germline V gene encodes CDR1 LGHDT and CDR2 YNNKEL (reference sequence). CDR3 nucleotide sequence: TGTGCCAGCAGCCATGAACCTGGGACAGGGGTTCAGCCCCAGCATTTT. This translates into CASSHEPGTGVQPQHF.

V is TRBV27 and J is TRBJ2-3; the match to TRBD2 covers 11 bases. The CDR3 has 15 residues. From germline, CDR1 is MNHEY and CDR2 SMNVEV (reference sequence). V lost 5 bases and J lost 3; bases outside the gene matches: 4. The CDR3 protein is CASSRSGRETDTQYF. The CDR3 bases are TGTGCCAGCAGTCGTAGCGGGAGGGAGACAGATACGCAGTATTTT.

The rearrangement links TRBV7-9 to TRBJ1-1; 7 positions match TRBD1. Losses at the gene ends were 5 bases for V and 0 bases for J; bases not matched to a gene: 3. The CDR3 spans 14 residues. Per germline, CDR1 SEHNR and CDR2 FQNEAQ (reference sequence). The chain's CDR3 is CASSRDRLNTEAFF. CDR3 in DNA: TGTGCCAGCAGCAGGGACAGATTGAACACTGAAGCTTTCTTT.

The CDR3 coding sequence is TGTGCCAGCAGCTTCGGGTCAGGGCTAGGGTCCCAGCATTTT. Translation gives CASSFGSGLGSQHF. The gene calls are TRBV11-2 and TRBJ1-5; the D gene is possibly TRBD1 (5 bases). Trimming removed 3 bases from V and 11 bases from J, with 17 bases in between. CDR3 length: 14 residues. The germline V gene has CDR1 SGHAT and CDR2 FQNNGV.

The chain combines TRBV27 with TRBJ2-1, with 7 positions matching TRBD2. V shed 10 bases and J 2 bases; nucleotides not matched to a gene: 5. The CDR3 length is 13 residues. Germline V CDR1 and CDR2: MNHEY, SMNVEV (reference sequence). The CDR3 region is CATATSTYNEQFF. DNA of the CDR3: TGTGCCACCGCGACTAGCACCTACAATGAGCAGTTCTTC.

CDR3 bases: TGCGCCAGCACCCTTCGTCCCGGGACAGGGGGCGATAACTATGGCTACACCTTC. Translation gives CASTLRPGTGGDNYGYTF. The rearrangement joins TRBV5-1 to TRBJ1-2, with TRBD1 matching over 12 bases. The V gene's germline CDR1 is SGHRS and CDR2 YFSETQ. This CDR3 has 18 amino acids. The trim removed 6 bases at V and 1 base at J, leaving 13 bases unmatched.

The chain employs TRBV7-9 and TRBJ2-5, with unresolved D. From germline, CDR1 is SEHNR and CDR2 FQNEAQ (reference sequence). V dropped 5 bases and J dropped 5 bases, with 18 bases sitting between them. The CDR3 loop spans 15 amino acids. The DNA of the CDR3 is TGTGCCAGCAGCCGCGGAACAACGATGTCGGAGACCCAGTACTTC. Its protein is CASSRGTTMSETQYF.

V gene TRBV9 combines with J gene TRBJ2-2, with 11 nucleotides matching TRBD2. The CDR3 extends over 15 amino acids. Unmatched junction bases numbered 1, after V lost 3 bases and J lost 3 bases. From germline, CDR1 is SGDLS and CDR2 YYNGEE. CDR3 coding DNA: TGTGCCAGCAGCGGACTAGCGGGGCACACCGGGGAGCTGTTTTTT. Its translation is CASSGLAGHTGELFF.

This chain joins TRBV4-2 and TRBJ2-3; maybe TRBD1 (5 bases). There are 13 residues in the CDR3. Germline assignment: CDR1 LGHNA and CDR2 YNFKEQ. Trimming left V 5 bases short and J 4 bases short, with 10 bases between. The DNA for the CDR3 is TGTGCCAGCAGCGAAAGGGGCCCAGATACGCAGTATTTT. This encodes CASSERGPDTQYF.

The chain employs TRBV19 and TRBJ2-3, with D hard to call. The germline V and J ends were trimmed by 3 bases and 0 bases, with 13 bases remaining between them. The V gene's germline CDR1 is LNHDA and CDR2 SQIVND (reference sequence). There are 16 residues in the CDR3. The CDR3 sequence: CASSIVADPSTDTQYF. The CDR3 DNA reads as TGTGCCAGTAGTATCGTCGCGGACCCTAGCACAGATACGCAGTATTTT. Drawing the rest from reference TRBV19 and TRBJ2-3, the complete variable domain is DGGITQSPKYLFRKEGQNVTLSCEQNLNHDAMYWYRQDPGQGLRLIYYSQIVNDFQKGDIAEGYSVSREKKESFPLTVTSAQKNPTAFYLCASSIVADPSTDTQYFGPGTRLTVL.

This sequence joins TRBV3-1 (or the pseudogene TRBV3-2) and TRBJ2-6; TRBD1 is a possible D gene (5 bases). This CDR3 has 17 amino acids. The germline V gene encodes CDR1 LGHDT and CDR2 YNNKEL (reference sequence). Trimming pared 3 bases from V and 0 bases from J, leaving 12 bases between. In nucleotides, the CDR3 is TGTGCCAGCAGCCACTTAAGGGGCAACTCTGGGGCCAACGTCCTGACTTTC. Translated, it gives CASSHLRGNSGANVLTF.

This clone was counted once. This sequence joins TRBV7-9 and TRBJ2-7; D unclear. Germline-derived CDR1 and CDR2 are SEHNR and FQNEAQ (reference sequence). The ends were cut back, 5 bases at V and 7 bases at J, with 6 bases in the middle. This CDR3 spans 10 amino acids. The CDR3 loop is CASSAEEQYF. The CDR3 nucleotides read TGTGCCAGCAGCGCGGAGGAGCAGTACTTC.